This T cell receptor (beta chain) was observed in a study of STAT5B mutations in CD4+ large granular lymphocyte leukemia (dated by TCRdb to between 2021 and 2023). Notes on the research overall: Among the healthy controls, the CDR3 'QG' motif was associated with a particular HLA allele. Flow cytometry on FACSCanto II or FACSVerse showed that the purified fractions were more than 95% pure among lymphocytes. The TCRbeta repertoires of CD4+ T-cell large granular lymphocyte leukemia patients were compared with the TCRbeta repertoires of healthy blood donors.

Healthy controls were some 40 blood donors whose buffy coats came from the Finnish Red Cross blood service. All TCR-sequenced material derived from peripheral blood: patient blood samples and healthy donor buffy coats. Ficoll-Hypaque gradient centrifugation was used to isolate peripheral blood mononuclear cells. CD4+ cells were magnetically purified from the buffy coats of healthy controls. The Gentra Puregene Cell and Tissue kit was used to extract genomic DNA, and a Qubit 2.0 fluorometer was used to measure the amount of genomic DNA. This clone was found a few times. This clone's antigen is unknown. No clone much larger than this one lies a single base away; base qualities are absent. Overall results and qualifications from the work: Greater clonality appeared to be present in CD4-sorted patient repertoires than in healthy CD4+ repertoires, and the difference was retained after the putative leukemic clones were removed. TRBV06-family usage was enriched among the top patient clones (8/27) compared with healthy controls (2/35). Each patient's main leukemic clonotypes were private, but around 27% of these clonotypes showed up at low frequency in the non-leukemic repertoires of other patients. The data were not HLA-matched, and the relatively small sample size could explain the higher clonality seen in CD4+ compared with CD8+ T-LGLL.

CDR1 and CDR2 (SGHRS, YFSETQ) derive from the germline V gene. V is pared back by 6 bases and J by 6 bases, with 16 bases lying between the germline termini. Counted from cysteine to phenylalanine, this CDR3 has 13 amino acids. The CDR3 DNA has 39 bases and is translated from base 1. The immunoSEQ assay at survey resolution was applied to genomic DNA for sequencing of TCRbeta rearrangements. The authors' pipeline ran thus. In the TCR sequencing data, the lowest productive clonotype frequency that could be detected was 2.59 x 10-5. Analyses included only productive TCRbeta rearrangements, meaning complete and in-frame sequences. Simpson clonality, calculated in the immunoSEQ Analyzer version 3.0, was used as the measure of sample clonality. Clones were binned by frequency as very rare, small, medium, large (1-20%) or hyperexpanded (>20%). Generation probabilities were estimated with OLGA 1.2.3, V-gene circos plots were generated with VDJtools, specificities were searched for in VDJdb, and CDR3 motifs were identified with GLIPH. TCRdb's version of the immuneACCESS table is confined to in-frame rearrangements and falls short of the full clone set. An unresolved V gene accounts for under half of the shortfall where checked; the remainder is of unknown origin. V and J calls and clone size come straight from that table; D and trimming were deduced from the DNA. The sample contains 40,000 to 50,000 clones, 84% of them found a single time. The ten largest clones capture about 0.35% of the sample.

In this chain, TRBV5-1 is recombined with TRBJ2-7; TRBD2 could be the D gene, as 5 bases match. The sample consisted of CD4+ T cells from blood buffy coats. The sequence was collected from a human donor in good health. The encoded CDR3 is CASKPGPEGEQYF. The nucleotide sequence reads TGCGCCAGCAAGCCGGGTCCAGAGGGCGAGCAGTACTTC.